One sample yielded the 25 T cell receptor beta chains listed below, sequenced in a study of blood T cell dynamics during melanoma immunotherapy. TCRdb keeps only in-frame clones here, not all; method: immunoSEQ multiplex PCR. The sample has fewer than 12,000 clones, 85% to 90% seen once. Indicated time point: week 3, after first cycle of checkpoint inhibitor. Sample: blood, taken from a patient treated with checkpoint blockade. These receptors were collected from a human donor with melanoma.

The chain employs TRBV19 and TRBJ2-2; TRBD1 matches 10 bases. The CDR3 extends over 16 amino acids. Germline CDR1 is LNHDA and CDR2 is SQIVND (reference sequence). Unmatched junction bases numbered 8, after V lost 7 bases and J lost 3 bases. CDR3 in amino acids: CASKDRGPGDTGELFF. The CDR3 DNA reads as TGTGCCAGTAAAGACAGGGGGCCCGGGGACACCGGGGAGCTGTTTTTT.

The chain is built from TRBV6-5 and TRBJ1-5; the D is unclear. This CDR3 is 14 amino acids long. Between the trimmed V and J ends, which lost 0 bases and 7 bases, there was a span of 10 bases. CDR1 is MNHEY and CDR2 is SVGAGI in the germline V gene. The CDR3 coding sequence is TGTGCCAGCAGTTACTCGGTCGGCAGGCAGCCCCAGCATTTT. Its protein product is CASSYSVGRQPQHF.

The chain joins TRBV19 to TRBJ1-2, with 8 bases fitting TRBD1. After removal of 6 bases from V and 5 bases from J, the junction contained 8 bases not matched to a gene. Looked up from germline, CDR1 is LNHDA and CDR2 is SQIVND (reference sequence). There are 14 residues in the CDR3. CDR3: CASRKEGQAYGYTF. CDR3 DNA sequence: TGTGCCAGTAGGAAGGAGGGACAGGCTTATGGCTACACCTTC.

The V and J genes are TRBV12-5 and TRBJ2-7; D may be TRBD1 or TRBD2 (5 bases each). Germline V gives CDR1 LGHNT, CDR2 FRNRAP. Trimming removed 3 bases at V and 1 base at J, with 13 bases between. This CDR3 contains 15 residues. The CDR3 is CASGFTRDRSYEQYF. The CDR3 nucleotides are TGTGCTAGTGGTTTTACTCGGGACCGATCCTACGAGCAGTACTTC.

The chain is built from TRBV7-2 and TRBJ2-1; D gene unclear. CDR1 is SGHTA and CDR2 is FQGNSA in the germline V gene. Trimming removed 5 bases from V and 8 bases from J, with 16 bases in between. The CDR3 is 14 residues long. CDR3 protein: CASSRRQTVDEQFF. The CDR3 bases are TGTGCCAGCAGCCGACGCCAGACCGTCGATGAGCAGTTCTTC.

The chain is built from TRBV6-6 and TRBJ1-2, with 11 bases lining up with TRBD1. Trimming removed 10 bases from V and 4 bases from J; junction bases left unmatched: 14. The germline V gene has CDR1 MNHNY and CDR2 SVGAGI (reference sequence). The CDR3 is 16 amino acids. In nucleotides, the CDR3 is TGTGCCACCCAGCCCGGACAGGGGGCGCGAGTCTATGGCTACACCTTC. Its translation is CATQPGQGARVYGYTF.

This chain connects TRBV7-9 to TRBJ2-5; D is ambiguous. CDR3 length: 14 residues. V was shortened by 0 bases and J by 7 bases, with 12 bases between the two germline ends. Germline assignment: CDR1 SEHNR and CDR2 FQNEAQ (reference sequence). The DNA for the CDR3 is TGTGCCAGCAGCTTAGCAGGGCAGTACGTGACCCAGTACTTC. Translation: CASSLAGQYVTQYF.

The rearrangement links TRBV5-6 to TRBJ1-1; 9 nucleotides align to TRBD1. The CDR3 has 14 residues. From germline, CDR1 is SGHDT and CDR2 YYEEEE. The V and J ends lost 4 bases and 1 base, in that order; junction bases with no gene match: 2. In nucleotides, the CDR3 is TGTGCCAGCAGCAGGGGACAGGGGAACACTGAAGCTTTCTTT. Protein product: CASSRGQGNTEAFF.

The chain couples TRBV19 to TRBJ1-4; D perhaps matches TRBD1 (6 bases). CDR1 is LNHDA and CDR2 is SQIVND in the germline V gene (reference sequence). The CDR3 has 14 amino acids. V was clipped by 6 bases and J by 4 bases, with 12 bases between them. The CDR3 loop is CASRGGAVNEKLFF. The CDR3 DNA reads TGTGCCAGTAGAGGGGGGGCAGTTAATGAAAAACTGTTTTTT.

This clone was observed once. V and J are TRBV4-1 and TRBJ2-5; a possible D gene is TRBD2 (6 bases). V dropped 0 bases and J dropped 7 bases, with 6 bases sitting between them. Germline CDR1 and CDR2: MGHRA and YSYEKL. CDR3 length: 12 amino acids. The CDR3, as DNA: TGCGCCAGCAGCCAAGAGGGGGGGACCCAGTACTTC. Translating gives CASSQEGGTQYF.

This chain joins TRBV6-5 and TRBJ1-3; 7 nucleotides agree with TRBD1. This CDR3 spans 14 amino acids. J gave up 4 bases and V 4 bases, and 4 bases lay outside the gene matches. Germline lookup yields CDR1 MNHEY and CDR2 SVGAGI. The CDR3 spells CASSSQGTGNTIYF. In DNA form, the CDR3 reads TGTGCCAGCAGTTCACAGGGGACGGGAAACACCATATATTTT.

The rearrangement links TRBV5-4 to TRBJ2-4, with TRBD2 matching over 10 bases. J was trimmed by 0 bases and V by 4 bases; bases with no gene match: 4. The germline V gene encodes CDR1 SGHNT and CDR2 YYREEE (reference sequence). The CDR3 totals 16 residues. This CDR3 is CASSPTSGLAKNIQYF. The DNA for the CDR3 is TGTGCCAGCAGCCCGACTAGCGGGTTAGCCAAAAACATTCAGTACTTC.

This clone was detected only once. This chain joins TRBV6-6 and TRBJ1-4; tentatively, D is TRBD1 (5 bases). V lost 10 bases to trimming and J lost 4 bases, with 13 bases between them. The CDR3 runs to 13 residues. Germline V gene lookup returns CDR1 MNHNY and CDR2 SVGAGI (reference sequence). As DNA, the CDR3 is TGTGCCACCAGGGCAGGGCTTAATGAAAAACTGTTTTTT. Protein sequence: CATRAGLNEKLFF.

Comments on this clone: An end of the junction differs from the germline gene, which may be a read error. V gene TRBV7-8 combines with J gene TRBJ1-5, with TRBD1 as a possible D gene (5 bases). Germline loops: CDR1 SGHVS, CDR2 FQNEAQ. The CDR3 is 14 amino acids. In DNA form, the CDR3 reads TGTGCCAGCACCTTAAGGGGAAGCAATCAGCCCCAGCATTTT. Translating gives CASTLRGSNQPQHF.

V gene TRBV7-9 combines with J gene TRBJ2-5, with 8 bases matching TRBD2. The CDR3 totals 14 residues. Germline assignment: CDR1 SEHNR and CDR2 FQNEAQ (reference sequence). V gave up 3 bases and J gave up 5 bases; unmatched junction bases: 5. CDR3 in amino acids: CASSLTAGVETQYF. The DNA of the CDR3 is TGTGCCAGCAGCTTGACAGCGGGGGTGGAGACCCAGTACTTC.

This sequence joins TRBV5-6 and TRBJ2-3; 12 bases are shared with TRBD1. With 4 bases clipped from V and 2 bases from J, the junction kept 8 bases outside the gene matches. This CDR3 is 17 amino acids long. Germline V gene lookup returns CDR1 SGHDT and CDR2 YYEEEE. CDR3 residues: CASSPARDRGPTDTQYF. The CDR3 region has the DNA TGTGCCAGCAGCCCGGCGCGGGACAGGGGGCCCACAGATACGCAGTATTTT.

The V and J genes are TRBV6-6 and TRBJ2-3; D is tentatively TRBD1 or TRBD2 (7 bases each). V was pared by 8 bases and J by 4 bases, with 19 bases between. The CDR3 has 15 residues. Per germline, CDR1 MNHNY and CDR2 SVGAGI (reference sequence). DNA for the CDR3: TGTGCCAGCCTCGAGAGCAGGGGGGGCGCAGATACGCAGTATTTT. Its protein is CASLESRGGADTQYF.

V gene TRBV4-3 combines with J gene TRBJ2-5, with 8 bases fitting TRBD1. V gave up 0 bases and J gave up 4 bases; unmatched junction bases: 4. The germline V gene has CDR1 LGHNA and CDR2 YSLEER. The CDR3 contains 15 residues. CDR3 amino acids: CASSQDRGHLETQYF. The CDR3 bases are TGCGCCAGCAGCCAAGACAGGGGGCATTTAGAGACCCAGTACTTC.

This rearrangement joins TRBV11-1 to TRBJ2-2; D gene unclear. This CDR3 has 14 amino acids. CDR1 is SGHAT, CDR2 FQDESV, per germline (reference sequence). The germline V and J ends were trimmed by 5 bases and 1 base, with 8 bases remaining between them. CDR3 residues: CASSASMNTGELFF. CDR3 DNA: TGTGCCAGCAGCGCCTCGATGAACACCGGGGAGCTGTTTTTT.

The V gene is TRBV7-2, the J gene TRBJ2-3, with a tentative D call TRBD2 (6 bases). The V gene lost 5 bases and the J gene lost 1 base, with 13 bases spanning the gap. The CDR3 consists of 15 residues. Per the germline V gene, CDR1 is SGHTA and CDR2 is FQGNSA. CDR3 in amino acids: CASSAMGLGTDTQYF. The CDR3 bases are TGTGCCAGCAGCGCCATGGGACTGGGCACAGATACGCAGTATTTT.

CDR3 amino acids: CASGLETTGGTTEAFF. For the CDR3, the DNA is TGTGCTAGTGGTTTGGAAACTACAGGGGGCACCACTGAAGCTTTCTTT. The V gene is TRBV12-5, the J gene TRBJ1-1; TRBD1 agrees at 9 bases. The germline V gene has CDR1 LGHNT and CDR2 FRNRAP. This CDR3 has 16 amino acids. The V gene end was trimmed by 1 base and the J gene end by 4 bases; junction bases not matched to a gene: 7.

The V and J genes are TRBV5-5 and TRBJ1-5; the D gene is possibly TRBD1 (6 bases). CDR3 length: 15 residues. V was shortened by 0 bases and J by 2 bases, with 9 bases between the two germline ends. CDR1 SGHKS and CDR2 YYEKEE come from the germline V gene (reference sequence). CDR3 residues: CASSLVAGGNQPQHF. The DNA for the CDR3 is TGTGCCAGCAGCTTGGTGGCAGGGGGCAATCAGCCCCAGCATTTT.

The chain uses TRBV27 and TRBJ2-5; 7 nucleotides line up with TRBD1. Germline CDR1 is MNHEY and CDR2 is SMNVEV (reference sequence). The J segment lost 1 base and the V segment lost 5 bases, leaving 13 bases of the junction unmatched. The CDR3 is 17 amino acids. The CDR3 bases are TGTGCCAGCAGTCGGGTCGGGACAGTCTGGCCCCAAGAGACCCAGTACTTC. Translation gives CASSRVGTVWPQETQYF.

The rearrangement joins TRBV5-8 to TRBJ2-2; D possibly corresponds to TRBD2 (6 bases). Germline-derived CDR1 and CDR2 are SGHTS and YDEGEE. V gave up 2 bases and J gave up 8 bases, with 10 bases separating them. This CDR3 is 13 amino acids long. CDR3 sequence (DNA): TGTGCCAGCAGCTTCACTAGCTGGGGGGAGCTGTTTTTT. Amino acids: CASSFTSWGELFF.

The rearrangement uses TRBV7-9 and TRBJ2-1, with 7 bases aligning to TRBD2. The CDR3 totals 15 residues. The J segment lost 8 bases and the V segment lost 2 bases, leaving 9 bases of the junction unmatched. Germline CDR1 is SEHNR and CDR2 is FQNEAQ (reference sequence). The CDR3: CASSLRGREGDEQFF. The CDR3 nucleotides read TGTGCCAGCAGCTTAAGGGGCAGGGAGGGCGATGAGCAGTTCTTC.